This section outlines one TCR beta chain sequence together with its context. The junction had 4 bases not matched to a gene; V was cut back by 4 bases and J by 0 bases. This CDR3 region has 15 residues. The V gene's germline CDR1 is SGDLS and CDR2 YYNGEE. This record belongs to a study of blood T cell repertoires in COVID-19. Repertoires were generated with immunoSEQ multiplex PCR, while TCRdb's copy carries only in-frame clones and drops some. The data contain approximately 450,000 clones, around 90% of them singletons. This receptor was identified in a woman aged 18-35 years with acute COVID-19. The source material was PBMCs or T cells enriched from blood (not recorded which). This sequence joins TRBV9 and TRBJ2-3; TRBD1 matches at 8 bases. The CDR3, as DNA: TGTGCCAGCAGCCCGGGACAGGTTAGCACAGATACGCAGTATTTT. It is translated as CASSPGQVSTDTQYF.